This T cell receptor (beta chain) was captured in a study (dated by TCRdb to the mid-2010s). About the study as a whole: Whether tumor-infiltrating Tregs in breast cancer are recruited from blood Tregs or converted in situ from other CD4+ T cell subsets was tested. Summary of the overall study and its limitations: The greatest overlap of tumor-infiltrating Treg TCR alpha and beta sequences was observed with tumor naive CD4+ T cells, followed by blood naive CD4+ T cells. Rather than covering whole repertoires, validation in the larger cohort was restricted to a single TCR beta V-J rearrangement. In terms of TCR gene usage, tumor memory CD4+ T cells clustered together with blood and lymph node memory CD4+ cells, as well as with lymph node naive CD4+ cells.

Amplification of full-length TCR variable regions was done by 5' RACE PCR using constant-region reverse primers, and this step was followed by semi-nested PCR with Nested Universal Primer A. Using the ReliaPrep RNA Cell Miniprep System, total RNA was extracted, and the SMARTer RACE 5'/3' Kit was then used to reverse transcribe the RNA into 5'RACE-ready cDNA. Multiplex adaptors were used to barcode full-length TCR alpha and beta libraries, and the barcoded libraries were sequenced on an Illumina MiSeq. On the authors' methods: Sequencing data were pooled across the five patients for each of nine subset-tissue groups and compared by unsupervised clustering of TCR gene usage. The Morisita-Horn index, with shared sequences weighted by their contribution to each repertoire, was used to calculate repertoire similarity. TCRdb passed the public sequencing reads through fastp at Q25 and MiXCR, retaining productive beta sequences. Entries that share a CDR3 protein sequence are merged under the most common genes and DNA. These V and J calls derive from TCRdb rather than the authors' analysis. For this sample there are 7,500 to 10,000 distinct CDR3 sequences; less than 30% appear just once. Clones ranked in the top ten supply more than 2.5% of the sample.

The CDR3 comprises 13 residues, both ends counted. Of all the DNA, just the CDR3 is kept, 39 bases in frame from base 1. The germline V gene (reference sequence) gives CDR1 as DFQATT and CDR2 as SNEGSKA. V is cut by 5 bases and J by 8 bases, and the space between the germline ends is 16 bases. About this clonotype: Its cognate antigen has yet to be identified. It is likely a read error, because the conserved phenylalanine at the end of the CDR3 is missing.

Cells that were CD4+CD25+CD127-/low were the ones isolated as Tregs. Tregs, naive and memory CD4+ T cells from tumor, blood and ipsilateral draining lymph nodes of a handful of breast cancer patients underwent full-length TCR alpha and beta sequencing. Ficoll density gradient centrifugation was used to isolate mononuclear cells from lymph nodes or from 50 to 60 ml of peripheral blood. FACS confirmed that the sorted cell populations were more than 90% pure. The V gene is TRBV20-1 and the J gene is TRBJ2-1; a tentative D call is TRBD2 (6 bases match). Source material: Tregs sorted from blood. This TCR derives from a female donor with breast cancer. The DNA is as follows: TGCAGTGCTTGGGGGGACCTCTCCGATGAGCAGTTCTCC. This encodes CSAWGDLSDEQFS.